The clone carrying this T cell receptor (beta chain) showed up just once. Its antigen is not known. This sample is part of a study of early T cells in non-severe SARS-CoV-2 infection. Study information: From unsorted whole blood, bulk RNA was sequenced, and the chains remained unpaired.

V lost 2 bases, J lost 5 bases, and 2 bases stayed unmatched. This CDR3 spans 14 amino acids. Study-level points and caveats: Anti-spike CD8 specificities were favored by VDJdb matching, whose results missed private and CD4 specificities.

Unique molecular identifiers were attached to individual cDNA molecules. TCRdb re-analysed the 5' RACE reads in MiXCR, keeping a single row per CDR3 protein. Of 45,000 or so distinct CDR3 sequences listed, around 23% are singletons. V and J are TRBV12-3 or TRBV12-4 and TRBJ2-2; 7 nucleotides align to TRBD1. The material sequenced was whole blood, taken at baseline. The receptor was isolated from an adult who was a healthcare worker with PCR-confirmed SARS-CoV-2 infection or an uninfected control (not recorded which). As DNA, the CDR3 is TGTGCCAGCAGTTTACGGACAGGTACCGGGGAGCTGTTTTTT. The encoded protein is CASSLRTGTGELFF.